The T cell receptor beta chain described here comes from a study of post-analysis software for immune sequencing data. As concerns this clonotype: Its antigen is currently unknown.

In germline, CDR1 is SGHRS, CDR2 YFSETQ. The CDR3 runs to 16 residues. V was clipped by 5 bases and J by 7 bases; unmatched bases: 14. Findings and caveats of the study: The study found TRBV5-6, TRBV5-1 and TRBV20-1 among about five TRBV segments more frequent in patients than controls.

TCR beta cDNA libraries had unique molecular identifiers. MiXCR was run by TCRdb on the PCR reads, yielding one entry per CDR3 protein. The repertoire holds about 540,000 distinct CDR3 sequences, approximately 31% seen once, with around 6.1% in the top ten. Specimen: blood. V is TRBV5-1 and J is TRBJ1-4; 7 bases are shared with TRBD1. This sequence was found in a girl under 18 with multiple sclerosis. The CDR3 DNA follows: TGCGCCAGCAGTAGTTCCTCAGGGGGGCCCGGTGAAAAACTGTTTTTT. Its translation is CASSSSSGGPGEKLFF.